These T cell receptor beta chains were read from a single sample in a study of cytomegalovirus exposure and HLA in healthy donors. Sequenced by immunoSEQ multiplex PCR; TCRdb stores in-frame clones only, minus some. Of approximately 150,000 clones listed, roughly 81% were seen once; the top ten hold just over 2.5%. Sequencing used PBMCs. These TCRs come from a man aged 25 to 45 in good health and CMV-seropositive. Each CDR3 is given without its conserved first and last residue. Fields, in order: clone size, J gene, V gene, CDR3 protein. Clone size is shown for a subset of rows, as once, few, many or a class of expanded clone.

size: NA
J: TRBJ2-1
V: TRBV2
CDR3: ASSEGLAGVGGYNEQF

size: NA
J: TRBJ2-7
V: TRBV19
CDR3: ASSARGRAVREQY

size: NA
J: TRBJ1-2
V: TRBV6-5
CDR3: ASSYSEGTDGYT

size: NA
J: TRBJ2-4
V: TRBV30
CDR3: AWSVDRTSGRNIQY

size: NA
J: TRBJ2-2
V: TRBV5-1
CDR3: ASSLRPSGYEWNTGELF

size: NA
J: TRBJ2-5
V: TRBV28
CDR3: ASYTGLAGVERETQY

size: once
J: TRBJ2-7
V: TRBV7-9
CDR3: ASSLAGGTGTYEQH

size: NA
J: TRBJ1-5
V: TRBV30
CDR3: AWSPEGSNQPQH

size: NA
J: TRBJ2-7
V: TRBV7-2
CDR3: ASSTTGTSDHEQY

size: NA
J: TRBJ2-1
V: TRBV7-2
CDR3: ASSLFGFVYNEQF

size: NA
J: TRBJ2-5
V: TRBV7-9
CDR3: ASSHLQGQETQY

size: NA
J: TRBJ1-1
V: TRBV5-6
CDR3: ASSLKSGQGTEAF

size: NA
J: TRBJ2-7
V: TRBV4-2
CDR3: ASSQATTSGSPYEQY

size: NA
J: TRBJ2-1
V: TRBV18
CDR3: ASSLTGEYNEQF

size: NA
J: TRBJ1-5
V: TRBV18
CDR3: ASSPSGTGPYQPQH

size: NA
J: TRBJ2-1
V: TRBV7-9
CDR3: ASLTVNGDEQF

size: NA
J: TRBJ2-1
V: TRBV7-9
CDR3: SSSSPRGWAQF

size: NA
J: TRBJ1-4
V: TRBV2
CDR3: ASTRQGTGNEKLF

size: NA
J: TRBJ2-3
V: TRBV13
CDR3: ASSLGGDTQY

size: NA
J: TRBJ2-5
V: TRBV19
CDR3: ASSIGRQGKTQY

size: NA
J: TRBJ2-2
V: TRBV9
CDR3: ASRRGLGTGELF

size: NA
J: TRBJ2-3
V: TRBV7-8
CDR3: AITLRGGAGGNIDTQY

size: NA
J: TRBJ2-3
V: TRBV6-6
CDR3: ASSYLLAGIPDTQY

size: NA
J: TRBJ2-5
V: TRBV28
CDR3: ASNRGGRETQY

size: NA
J: TRBJ2-1
V: TRBV19
CDR3: ASREASGAYNEQF

size: NA
J: TRBJ2-2
V: TRBV7-9
CDR3: ASSLRGSETGELF

size: NA
J: TRBJ1-2
V: TRBV29-1
CDR3: SVVPGTGGYGYT

size: NA
J: TRBJ1-2
V: TRBV19
CDR3: ASSPRDRPGYT

size: NA
J: TRBJ2-3
V: TRBV9
CDR3: ASSVAGTSADTQY

size: NA
J: TRBJ2-3
V: TRBV7-3
CDR3: ASSSTGTDTQY

size: few
J: TRBJ1-1
V: TRBV6-6
CDR3: ASSYSVPNTEAF

size: NA
J: TRBJ1-1
V: TRBV4-1
CDR3: ASSRIGGNTEAF

size: NA
J: TRBJ1-5
V: TRBV4-3
CDR3: ASSQTMRGNQPQH

size: NA
J: TRBJ2-2
V: TRBV11-2
CDR3: ASSSDRVYIFTGELF

size: NA
J: TRBJ1-1
V: TRBV7-8
CDR3: ASSRDRAGTEAF

size: NA
J: TRBJ1-1
V: TRBV29-1
CDR3: SVGGGGSTEAF

size: NA
J: TRBJ2-1
V: TRBV2
CDR3: ASSLLAGDEQF

size: NA
J: TRBJ1-2
V: TRBV7-3
CDR3: ASSFGGGGAYGYT

size: NA
J: TRBJ1-1
V: TRBV5-6
CDR3: ASSLGLQGAPDTEAF

size: NA
J: TRBJ2-5
V: TRBV12-5
CDR3: ASGLGIAGVSKTQY

size: once
J: TRBJ2-3
V: TRBV7-9
CDR3: ASSPRLGRGFADTQY

size: NA
J: TRBJ2-3
V: TRBV7-2
CDR3: ASSPRVDTQY

size: NA
J: TRBJ2-2
V: TRBV29-1
CDR3: SVDELAGGTGELF

size: once
J: TRBJ2-1
V: TRBV4-3
CDR3: ASSPGTSGVSSYNEQF

size: NA
J: TRBJ1-4
V: TRBV19
CDR3: ASSRGDEKLF

size: NA
J: TRBJ2-7
V: TRBV1
CDR3: TSSDGRSSPYEQY

size: NA
J: TRBJ2-7
V: TRBV7-9
CDR3: ASSLDSGMLYEQY

size: NA
J: TRBJ2-2
V: TRBV29-1
CDR3: SVGTERNTGELF

size: NA
J: TRBJ2-3
V: TRBV10-3
CDR3: ASSPGNTDTQY

size: NA
J: TRBJ1-5
V: TRBV19
CDR3: ASSRTGTGFNQPQH

size: NA
J: TRBJ2-3
V: TRBV2
CDR3: ASSYTDTQY

size: NA
J: TRBJ2-5
V: TRBV25-1
CDR3: ASSFEGLRETQY

size: NA
J: TRBJ1-4
V: TRBV7-2
CDR3: ASSLYVQDEKLF

size: NA
J: TRBJ1-2
V: TRBV11-3
CDR3: ASSPDRGSGYT

size: NA
J: TRBJ1-4
V: TRBV9
CDR3: ASSPRTEDTLGKLF

size: NA
J: TRBJ1-2
V: TRBV7-9
CDR3: ASSLDGADYGYT

size: few
J: TRBJ1-1
V: TRBV7-9
CDR3: ASSPTRGGQAF

size: NA
J: TRBJ1-2
V: TRBV18
CDR3: ASSPSWDRGLGYT

size: NA
J: TRBJ2-1
V: TRBV4-3
CDR3: ASSQDHRGLYLREQF